This TCR beta chain was profiled in a study of post-analysis software for immune sequencing data. Study as a whole: Relapsing-remitting, secondary progressive and progressive-relapsing courses of multiple sclerosis were included.

Study-wide results and limits: Patients had higher frequencies than controls of roughly five TRBV segments, including TRBV5-6, TRBV5-1 and TRBV20-1. Normalized Chao1 diversity in multiple sclerosis patients fell significantly below that of controls.

Turning to this clonotype: Antigen: not known.

Germline V gives CDR1 LNHNV, CDR2 YYDKDF (reference sequence). Trimming shortened V by 0 bases and J by 4 bases, and 12 bases separated the two germline ends. The CDR3 spans 16 residues. Unique-molecular-identifier-tagged TCR beta cDNA libraries were used. Input populations of roughly 0.95 to 10 million T cells gave rise to around 500,000 cDNA molecules. Each CDR3 protein is one row after TCRdb ran MiXCR on the PCR reads. The top ten hold 5% to 6% of the sample, which has about 540,000 distinct CDR3 sequences, around a third seen once. The V gene is TRBV15, the J gene TRBJ1-4; D gene unclear. Input material: blood. This receptor was identified in a girl between 2 and 17 years old with multiple sclerosis. CDR3: CATSRDSPVGNEKLFF. CDR3 coding DNA: TGTGCCACCAGCAGAGATAGCCCCGTCGGTAATGAAAAACTGTTTTTT.